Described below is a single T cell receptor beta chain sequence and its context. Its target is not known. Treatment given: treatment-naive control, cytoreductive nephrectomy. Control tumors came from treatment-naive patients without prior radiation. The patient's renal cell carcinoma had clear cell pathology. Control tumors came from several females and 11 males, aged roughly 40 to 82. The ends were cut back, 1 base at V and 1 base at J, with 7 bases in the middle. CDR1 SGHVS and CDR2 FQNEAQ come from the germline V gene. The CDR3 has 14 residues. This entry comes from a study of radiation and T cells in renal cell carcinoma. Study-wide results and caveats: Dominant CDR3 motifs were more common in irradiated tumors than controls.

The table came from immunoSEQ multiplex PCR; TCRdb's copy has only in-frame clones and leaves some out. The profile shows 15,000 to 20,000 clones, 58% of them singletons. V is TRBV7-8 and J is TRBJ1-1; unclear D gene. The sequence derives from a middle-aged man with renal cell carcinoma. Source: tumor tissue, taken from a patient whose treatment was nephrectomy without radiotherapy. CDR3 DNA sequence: TGTGCCAGCAGCTTAGTAGTTCCGAACACTGAAGCTTTCTTT. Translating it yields CASSLVVPNTEAFF.